These 18 T cell receptor beta chains were sequenced from one sample in a study of cytomegalovirus exposure and HLA in healthy donors. PCR involved 60 Vbeta and 13 Jbeta primers. Generated by immunoSEQ multiplex PCR, the TCRdb table keeps only in-frame clones and is missing some. The profile shows some 180,000 clones, approximately 86% of them singletons. The sample consisted of PBMCs. The source is a boy between 2 and 10 years old in good health and CMV-seronegative.

This chain links TRBV28 with TRBJ2-1, with D maybe TRBD1 (6 bases). Germline CDR1 reads MDHEN; CDR2 reads SYDVKM. Trimming cost V 8 bases and J 8 bases, with 22 bases left between them. The CDR3 sequence is 15 residues long. The CDR3 DNA sequence: TGTGCCAGCGATAATTTTAAAGGGGGTTATGATGAGCAGTTCTTC. Its protein is CASDNFKGGYDEQFF.

The chain carries TRBV28 and TRBJ1-6; weak D call: TRBD1 (6 bases). CDR1 is MDHEN, CDR2 SYDVKM, per germline. V was pared by 6 bases and J by 11 bases, with 17 bases between. CDR3 size: 14 residues. The CDR3 sequence is CASRAGTQETPLHF. The CDR3 DNA follows: TGTGCCAGCAGAGCTGGGACACAGGAGACACCCCTCCACTTT.

The chain carries TRBV7-3 and TRBJ1-2, with 11 bases lining up with TRBD1. Trimming cost V 5 bases and J 3 bases; bases outside gene matches: 5. CDR1 and CDR2 (germline): SGHTA, FQGTGA. CDR3 length equals 15 residues. CDR3 sequence reads: CASSLRTGGDYGYTF. Here the CDR3 DNA reads TGTGCCAGCAGCCTACGGACAGGGGGCGACTATGGCTACACCTTC.

The chain joins TRBV27 to TRBJ2-7; D is perhaps TRBD2 (5 bases). This CDR3 has 14 residues. Germline CDR1 and CDR2: MNHEY and SMNVEV (reference sequence). V was shortened by 2 bases and J by 4 bases, with 12 bases between the two germline ends. CDR3 coding DNA: TGTGCCAGCAGTTTAGGCGGGTCTTTGTACGAGCAGTACTTC. This encodes CASSLGGSLYEQYF.

The V call is TRBV6-5, the J call TRBJ2-3; tentative D call: TRBD2 (5 bases). CDR1 MNHEY and CDR2 SVGAGI come from the germline V gene. V was shortened by 7 bases and J by 2 bases, with 13 bases between the two germline ends. The CDR3 totals 14 residues. As DNA, the CDR3 is TGTGCCAGCAATGGACTTCAACCCACAGATACGCAGTATTTT. Residues: CASNGLQPTDTQYF.

The gene calls are TRBV30 and TRBJ1-2; 8 nucleotides agree with TRBD1. The CDR3 spans 15 residues. Germline CDR1 and CDR2: GTSNPN and SVGIG (reference sequence). Trimming cost V 1 base and J 5 bases; bases outside gene matches: 9. Here the CDR3 reads CAWSATRRQGYGYTF. CDR3 in DNA: TGTGCCTGGAGTGCTACCCGCCGACAGGGGTATGGCTACACCTTC.

The chain is built from TRBV6-1 and TRBJ2-7; 11 bases line up with TRBD2. Losses at the gene ends were 6 bases for V and 4 bases for J; bases not matched to a gene: 8. The CDR3 is made up of 15 amino acids. Germline-derived CDR1 and CDR2 are MNHNS and SASEGT. The CDR3 nucleotides are TGTGCCAGCAGGGACCCGGGACTAGCGGCGTACGAGCAGTACTTC. It is translated as CASRDPGLAAYEQYF.

The chain couples TRBV13 to TRBJ1-1, with 7 positions matching TRBD1. V shed 4 bases, J shed 1 base, and the junction held 6 bases outside the gene matches. From germline, CDR1 is PRHDT and CDR2 FYEKMQ (reference sequence). CDR3 length: 15 residues. CDR3 loop: CASSSDRDGNTEAFF. In DNA, the CDR3 is TGTGCCAGCAGCTCAGACAGGGATGGGAACACTGAAGCTTTCTTT. The full variable domain, with the rest looked up from reference TRBV13 and TRBJ1-1, is AAGVIQSPRHLIKEKRETATLKCYPIPRHDTVYWYQQGPGQDPQFLISFYEKMQSDKGSIPDRFSAQQFSDYHSELNMSSLELGDSALYFCASSSDRDGNTEAFFGQGTRLTVV.

The chain carries TRBV6-5 and TRBJ1-1; TRBD1 is a possible D gene (5 bases). Germline assignment: CDR1 MNHEY and CDR2 SVGAGI. V lost 8 bases to trimming and J lost 6 bases, with 16 bases between them. This CDR3 is 13 amino acids long. The CDR3 spells CASGVTGYAEAFF. The CDR3 DNA sequence: TGTGCCAGCGGTGTCACAGGATACGCTGAAGCTTTCTTT.

The chain couples TRBV28 to TRBJ1-2, with 10 bases fitting TRBD1. V trimming: 4 bases; J trimming: 3 bases; junction bases outside the gene matches: 8. The CDR3 has 16 amino acids. CDR1 and CDR2 from the germline V gene are MDHEN and SYDVKM. The CDR3 is CASSSGLTGGDYGYTF. The CDR3 DNA reads TGTGCCAGCAGTTCCGGTTTGACAGGGGGCGACTATGGCTACACCTTC.

CDR3 bases: TGCAGCGTTGAAGATGCCAGCGGGGGCGCCAGGGGCGGGGAGCTGTTTTTT. Its translation: CSVEDASGGARGGELFF. The chain recombines TRBV29-1 with TRBJ2-2; 8 positions match TRBD2. The J segment lost 7 bases and the V segment lost 0 bases, leaving 13 bases of the junction unmatched. The CDR3 runs 17 residues. Germline-derived CDR1 and CDR2 are SQVTM and ANQGSEA.

Concerning this clone itself: Other nucleotide sequences in the sample specify the same CDR3. The chain has TRBV9 and TRBJ1-4, with unresolved D. This CDR3 spans 13 amino acids. The V gene lost 3 bases and the J gene lost 8 bases, with 11 bases spanning the gap. CDR1 SGDLS and CDR2 YYNGEE come from the germline V gene. Written as DNA, the CDR3 is TGTGCCAGCAGCGGGGCCGGGGAAGAAAAACTGTTTTTT. Translated: CASSGAGEEKLFF.

This chain links TRBV6-1 with TRBJ2-7, with 8 bases identical to TRBD1. Trimming took 10 bases from V and 6 from J; bases not matched to a gene: 8. From germline, CDR1 is MNHNS and CDR2 SASEGT. The CDR3 has 12 amino acids. Here the CDR3 reads CATTGDFGEQYF. Written as DNA, the CDR3 is TGTGCCACGACAGGGGACTTCGGCGAGCAGTACTTC.

This sequence joins TRBV7-9 and TRBJ1-6; D ambiguous. Germline values: CDR1 SEHNR, CDR2 FQNEAQ (reference sequence). Trimming cost V 3 bases and J 5 bases, with 11 bases left between them. The CDR3 extends over 15 amino acids. This CDR3 is CASSFGETNNSPLHF. CDR3 sequence (DNA): TGTGCCAGCAGCTTCGGGGAGACCAATAATTCACCCCTCCACTTT.

This clone was seen only once. The rearrangement links TRBV6-1 to TRBJ1-6; weak D call: TRBD1 (6 bases). The germline V gene encodes CDR1 MNHNS and CDR2 SASEGT. This CDR3 has 14 residues. Trimming took off 5 bases at V and 7 bases at J, with 12 bases between the two ends. CDR3 DNA: TGTGCCAGCAGTCTGACAGGTGGGAATTCACCCCTCCACTTT. Translated: CASSLTGGNSPLHF.

This chain links TRBV29-1 with TRBJ2-3; D perhaps matches TRBD2 (6 bases). The germline gives CDR1 SQVTM, CDR2 ANQGSEA. V lost 8 bases and J 8 bases, leaving 20 bases between the germline ends. The CDR3 sequence is 13 residues long. CDR3 in amino acids: CSPGWGDGVTQYF. DNA for the CDR3: TGCAGCCCCGGTTGGGGGGACGGGGTTACGCAGTATTTT.

The chain employs TRBV15 and TRBJ2-2; no definite D call. The CDR3 totals 13 residues. The V and J ends lost 0 bases and 4 bases respectively, with 3 bases between them. Germline V gene lookup returns CDR1 LNHNV and CDR2 YYDKDF (reference sequence). CDR3 protein: CATSRDLTGELFF. The CDR3 coding sequence is TGTGCCACCAGCAGAGATCTCACCGGGGAGCTGTTTTTT.

The V call is TRBV6-1, the J call TRBJ2-1; TRBD2 matches 8 bases. Germline V CDR1 and CDR2: MNHNS, SASEGT. V was clipped by 5 bases and J by 6 bases; unmatched bases: 9. The CDR3 contains 15 residues. The CDR3 here is CASSLGTRSINEQFF. CDR3 nucleotides: TGTGCCAGCAGTCTCGGGACTAGATCTATCAATGAGCAGTTCTTC.